The 27 T cell receptor beta chains reported below all come from one sample, sequenced in a study of cytomegalovirus exposure and HLA in healthy donors (dated by TCRdb to about 2017). The library was made by the immunoSEQ multiplex PCR assay. For the multiplex PCR, a mixture combining 60 forward primers for TCR Vbeta segments and 13 reverse primers for TCR Jbeta segments was used. TCRdb's version of the immuneACCESS table is confined to in-frame rearrangements and falls short of the full clone set. An unresolved V gene accounts for under half of the shortfall where checked; the remainder is of unknown origin. The sample has a few hundred thousand clones on record, about 93% of them singletons. The biggest ten clones account for 1.5% to 2% of the sample. Sequenced input: PBMCs. Receptor source: a girl aged 2 to 10 in good health and CMV-seronegative.

The sample holds one count of this clone. The genes are TRBV5-6 and TRBJ2-5, with 7 bases identical to TRBD2. Germline V lookup: CDR1 SGHDT, CDR2 YYEEEE. This CDR3 is 16 amino acids long. With 4 bases clipped from V and 1 base from J, the junction kept 10 bases outside the gene matches. In DNA form, the CDR3 reads TGTGCCAGCAGCCACCGCGTCCGCGGGGGCCAAGAGACCCAGTACTTC. This encodes CASSHRVRGGQETQYF.

The rearrangement joins TRBV25-1 to TRBJ1-6, with D hard to call. Germline CDR1 and CDR2: MGHDK and SYGVNS. There are 14 residues in the CDR3. The ends were cut back, 5 bases at V and 7 bases at J, with 12 bases in the middle. CDR3: CASSPEGKNSPLHF. The DNA of the CDR3 is TGTGCCAGCAGTCCCGAGGGCAAAAATTCACCCCTCCACTTT.

This clone was observed a few times. The rearrangement links TRBV4-2 to TRBJ1-1; D is possibly TRBD1 (5 bases). Germline values: CDR1 LGHNA, CDR2 YNFKEQ. This CDR3 comprises 16 residues. V was pared by 0 bases and J by 1 base, with 12 bases between. Written as DNA, the CDR3 is TGTGCCAGCAGCCAAGAAGGGAGCGGGGGGAACACTGAAGCTTTCTTT. Amino acid sequence: CASSQEGSGGNTEAFF.

The J gene is TRBJ2-3, the V gene TRBV19; 7 positions agree with TRBD2. CDR1 and CDR2 (germline): LNHDA, SQIVND (reference sequence). V shed 6 bases, J shed 0 bases, and the junction held 3 bases outside the gene matches. The length of the CDR3 is 14 residues. DNA of the CDR3: TGTGCCAGTAGACTAGCGTATAGCACAGATACGCAGTATTTT. This encodes CASRLAYSTDTQYF.

This clone was found once. This chain uses TRBV7-9 with TRBJ2-7; D is unresolved. CDR1 and CDR2 (germline): SEHNR, FQNEAQ (reference sequence). V lost 6 bases to trimming and J lost 2 bases, with 11 bases between them. The CDR3 sequence is 13 residues long. This CDR3 reads CASRGSSTYEQYF. The CDR3 DNA is TGTGCCAGCAGGGGCAGCTCTACCTACGAGCAGTACTTC.

The chain couples TRBV28 to TRBJ2-7, with D uncertain. Germline loops: CDR1 MDHEN, CDR2 SYDVKM. This CDR3 has 12 residues. Trimming removed 3 bases from V and 5 bases from J, with 8 bases in between. The CDR3 region has the DNA TGTGCCAGCAGTTTCGTCTACGACGAGCAGTACTTC. This gives the protein CASSFVYDEQYF.

The chain uses TRBV18 and TRBJ2-7, with 9 bases aligning to TRBD1. CDR1 and CDR2 from the germline V gene are KGHSH and LQKENI. The CDR3 is 11 amino acids. The ends lost 8 bases at V and 6 bases at J; junction bases unmatched: 2. Here the CDR3 reads CASGTGIEQYF. CDR3 in DNA: TGTGCCAGCGGGACAGGGATCGAGCAGTACTTC.

The chain combines TRBV5-4 with TRBJ2-6, with D possibly matching TRBD1 (5 bases). The V end was cut by 5 bases, the J end by 1 base, with 10 bases between. Germline values: CDR1 SGHNT, CDR2 YYREEE (reference sequence). The CDR3 loop spans 15 amino acids. The CDR3 DNA is TGTGCCAGCAGTGGGGCAGGGTCTGGGGCCAACGTCCTGACTTTC. As protein: CASSGAGSGANVLTF.

The chain has TRBV6-5 and TRBJ1-1; D is perhaps TRBD1 (5 bases). The V gene's germline CDR1 is MNHEY and CDR2 SVGAGI. The CDR3 sequence is 13 residues long. Trimming took off 5 bases at V and 6 bases at J, with 13 bases between the two ends. DNA of the CDR3: TGTGCCAGCAGTGTAAGGGGCGTCGCTGAAGCTTTCTTT. Its translation is CASSVRGVAEAFF.

The gene calls are TRBV5-1 and TRBJ2-6, with no clear D. Trimming took 0 bases from V and 3 from J, leaving 16 bases between them. In germline, CDR1 is SGHRS, CDR2 YFSETQ. This CDR3 comprises 18 residues. The CDR3 nucleotides are TGCGCCAGCAGCTTGGAGGCCTCGGGTTTTTTTGGGGCCAACGTCCTGACTTTC. The encoded protein is CASSLEASGFFGANVLTF.

The gene calls are TRBV5-6 and TRBJ1-2, with 10 positions matching TRBD1. This CDR3 contains 13 residues. Per the germline V gene, CDR1 is SGHDT and CDR2 is YYEEEE. V lost 3 bases to trimming and J lost 4 bases; unmatched junction nucleotides: 0. CDR3 loop: CASSWDRGYGYTF. Here the CDR3 DNA reads TGTGCCAGCAGCTGGGACAGGGGCTATGGCTACACCTTC.

The J gene is TRBJ1-2, the V gene TRBV5-6; TRBD1 matches 8 bases. The CDR3 has 15 amino acids. Germline CDR1 is SGHDT and CDR2 is YYEEEE. The V and J ends lost 4 bases and 8 bases, in that order; junction bases with no gene match: 13. CDR3 nucleotides: TGTGCCAGCAGCGGAGAGGTGGACAGGGAACGCGGCTACACCTTC. This gives the protein CASSGEVDRERGYTF. The complete variable domain, with remaining parts taken from reference TRBV5-6 and TRBJ1-2, reads DAGVTQSPTHLIKTRGQQVTLRCSPKSGHDTVSWYQQALGQGPQFIFQYYEEEERQRGNFPDRFSGHQFPNYSSELNVNALLLGDSALYLCASSGEVDRERGYTFGSGTRLTVV.

The chain joins TRBV9 to TRBJ1-5, with D maybe TRBD1 (5 bases). V lost 2 bases and J lost 3, with 6 bases in between. CDR1 and CDR2 from the germline V gene are SGDLS and YYNGEE. The CDR3 is made up of 13 amino acids. CDR3 in amino acids: CASSVDNNQPQHF. The CDR3 region has the DNA TGTGCCAGCAGCGTGGACAACAATCAGCCCCAGCATTTT.

The V and J genes are TRBV30 and TRBJ1-1, with D perhaps TRBD1 (6 bases). There are 14 residues in the CDR3. The germline gives CDR1 GTSNPN, CDR2 SVGIG (reference sequence). V lost 4 bases and J lost 2, with 14 bases in between. CDR3: CAWTTGLGNTEAFF. The DNA for the CDR3 is TGTGCCTGGACCACAGGGCTGGGAAACACTGAAGCTTTCTTT.

The chain links TRBV29-1 to TRBJ2-1; D call uncertain. V was trimmed by 4 bases and J by 5 bases, leaving 12 bases between them. The CDR3 contains 13 residues. CDR1 SQVTM and CDR2 ANQGSEA come from the germline V gene. In DNA, the CDR3 is TGCAGCGTTGGTTTACCCGGTAACAATGAGCAGTTCTTC. Its translation: CSVGLPGNNEQFF.

This chain links TRBV7-9 with TRBJ2-1; a weak D match, TRBD1 (6 bases). CDR1 is SEHNR, CDR2 FQNEAQ, per germline (reference sequence). Trimming removed 5 bases at V and 2 bases at J, with 13 bases between. This CDR3 comprises 15 residues. CDR3 in amino acids: CASSIEGETYNEQFF. The CDR3 nucleotides are TGTGCCAGCAGCATAGAGGGGGAAACCTACAATGAGCAGTTCTTC.

With respect to this clone: This sample also contains other DNA sequences that code for the same CDR3. The chain has TRBV10-1 and TRBJ1-4, with TRBD1 matching over 7 bases. The CDR3 runs 15 residues. Trimming removed 6 bases from V and 2 bases from J; junction bases left unmatched: 6. Germline CDR1 reads WNHNN; CDR2 reads SYGVQD (reference sequence). CDR3 DNA sequence: TGCGCCAGCAGGGGGACAGTGTGGACTAATGAAAAACTGTTTTTT. It is translated as CASRGTVWTNEKLFF.

This clone was found once. This chain joins TRBV7-9 and TRBJ2-2; D might be TRBD2 (6 bases). Germline CDR1 and CDR2: SEHNR and FQNEAQ (reference sequence). Trimming shortened V by 5 bases and J by 5 bases, and 15 bases separated the two germline ends. There are 15 residues in the CDR3. For the CDR3, the DNA is TGTGCCAGCAGCCGCCGGGGGAGCCCTACCGGGGAGCTGTTTTTT. It yields the protein CASSRRGSPTGELFF.

As to this clone: Other DNA sequences in this sample translate to the same CDR3. The CDR3 bases are TGTGCCAGTAGTATCGTCGGTGGCAATCAGCCCCAGCATTTT. Amino acids: CASSIVGGNQPQHF. This chain joins TRBV19 and TRBJ1-5; D is ambiguous. Germline V gives CDR1 LNHDA, CDR2 SQIVND (reference sequence). The CDR3 has 14 amino acids. Trimming removed 3 bases at V and 2 bases at J, with 8 bases between.

The sample holds one count of this clone. The V and J genes are TRBV29-1 and TRBJ2-1; D perhaps matches TRBD1 (5 bases). The germline V and J ends were trimmed by 5 bases and 7 bases, with 21 bases remaining between them. This CDR3 is 15 amino acids long. From germline, CDR1 is SQVTM and CDR2 ANQGSEA. The CDR3, as DNA: TGCAGCGTTATCCCAGGGCTCCAAGTGGGGAATGAGCAGTTCTTC. Amino acid sequence: CSVIPGLQVGNEQFF.

The genes are TRBV27 and TRBJ1-5, with D uncertain. Germline CDR1 is MNHEY and CDR2 is SMNVEV (reference sequence). V lost 5 bases and J 0 bases, leaving 8 bases between the germline ends. CDR3 length: 14 residues. CDR3 residues: CASSRSYSNQPQHF. In DNA form, the CDR3 reads TGTGCCAGCAGTAGATCCTATAGCAATCAGCCCCAGCATTTT.

This clone appeared once. The chain joins TRBV30 to TRBJ2-3, with TRBD1 matching over 7 bases. This CDR3 is built from 16 residues. V was pared by 0 bases and J by 8 bases, with 14 bases of the junction left unmatched. CDR1 is GTSNPN and CDR2 is SVGIG in the germline V gene (reference sequence). The CDR3 loop is CAWSVPPGQYRGTQYF. The CDR3 nucleotides are TGTGCCTGGAGTGTACCGCCGGGACAGTACCGAGGTACGCAGTATTTT.

The chain carries TRBV9 and TRBJ2-1; TRBD1 is a possible D gene (6 bases). From germline, CDR1 is SGDLS and CDR2 YYNGEE. The V and J ends lost 3 bases and 6 bases respectively, with 13 bases between them. This CDR3 is 14 amino acids long. The CDR3 loop reads CASSGRGVPNEQFF. CDR3 coding DNA: TGTGCCAGCAGCGGCAGGGGAGTACCCAATGAGCAGTTCTTC.

The J gene is TRBJ2-3, the V gene TRBV5-6; TRBD1 matches at 7 bases. V shed 4 bases and J 5 bases; nucleotides not matched to a gene: 13. Germline CDR1 SGHDT, CDR2 YYEEEE. The CDR3 runs to 16 residues. The CDR3 reads CASSLKGGRVGDTQYF. For the CDR3, the DNA is TGTGCCAGCAGCCTGAAAGGGGGCCGGGTGGGAGATACGCAGTATTTT.

V and J are TRBV5-1 and TRBJ2-5, with a possible D match to TRBD2 (5 bases). Trimming took 2 bases from V and 5 from J, leaving 7 bases between them. There are 12 residues in the CDR3. Germline CDR1 is SGHRS and CDR2 is YFSETQ. The DNA for the CDR3 is TGCGCCAGCAGCTTCGGGGTGGAGACCCAGTACTTC. Translated: CASSFGVETQYF.

The rearrangement links TRBV7-9 to TRBJ2-2; 7 bases match TRBD2. The germline CDR1 and CDR2 sequences are SEHNR and FQNEAQ (reference sequence). The CDR3 runs 14 residues. Germline trimming cut 9 bases from V and 4 bases from J; bases unmatched to any gene: 8. CDR3 amino acids: CASPGLRATGELFF. CDR3 DNA sequence: TGTGCCAGTCCGGGACTACGCGCCACCGGGGAGCTGTTTTTT.

The chain is built from TRBV18 and TRBJ2-7; weak D call: TRBD2 (5 bases). The CDR3 is made up of 15 amino acids. Trimming stripped 3 bases from V and 0 bases from J, with 12 bases between. Germline CDR1 reads KGHSH; CDR2 reads LQKENI. The CDR3: CASSPRAPGSYEQYF. For the CDR3, the DNA is TGTGCCAGCTCACCGAGGGCACCAGGCTCCTACGAGCAGTACTTC.